The 22 T cell receptor beta chains listed next were all sequenced from one sample in a study of T-cell reconstitution after alpha-beta-depleted transplantation in children. Preparation of the TCRbeta library used unique molecular identifiers. TCRdb re-derived calls from the PCR reads in MiXCR, one entry per CDR3 protein. The repertoire consists of a few hundred thousand distinct CDR3 sequences, with roughly 13% occurring once and the leading ten covering about 2.2%. The input for sequencing was PBMCs, mostly from graft donor cells, taken 360 days after TCRalphabeta/CD19-depleted stem cell transplant. These receptors all stem from a male patient aged 10 to 17 who had a stem cell transplant for acute myeloid leukemia, so the T cells may come from the graft donor.

This rearrangement joins TRBV4-3 to TRBJ2-7; TRBD1 agrees at 7 bases. Germline V gene data show CDR1 as LGHNA and CDR2 as YSLEER. CDR3 length equals 16 residues. The junction had 9 bases not matched to a gene; V was cut back by 0 bases and J by 4 bases. The DNA of the CDR3 is TGCGCCAGCAGCCAAGAAGGTGACAGGGCCCATTACGAGCAGTACTTC. Translated, it gives CASSQEGDRAHYEQYF.

Many counts were recorded for this clonotype. The chain is built from TRBV28 and TRBJ2-4; D call uncertain. Trimming shortened V by 3 bases and J by 0 bases, and 3 bases separated the two germline ends. CDR1 is MDHEN and CDR2 is SYDVKM in the germline V gene. This CDR3 spans 13 amino acids. CDR3 DNA sequence: TGTGCCAGCAGTTTTCTAGCCAAAAACATTCAGTACTTC. This translates into CASSFLAKNIQYF.

V usage is TRBV6-5 and J usage is TRBJ2-7, with 8 bases aligning to TRBD1. V shed 2 bases and J 6 bases; nucleotides not matched to a gene: 12. CDR1 and CDR2 from the germline V gene are MNHEY and SVGAGI. The CDR3 loop spans 16 amino acids. The CDR3 sequence: CASSYGDRSSFREQYF. Here the CDR3 DNA reads TGTGCCAGCAGTTACGGGGACAGGAGTTCATTCCGCGAGCAGTACTTC.

This clonotype was recorded at least ten times. This chain links TRBV5-1 with TRBJ2-1; 12 bases line up with TRBD1. This CDR3 comprises 17 residues. The J segment lost 9 bases and the V segment lost 0 bases, leaving 10 bases of the junction unmatched. CDR1 and CDR2 (germline): SGHRS, YFSETQ. The CDR3 sequence: CASSLAPPGQGAFEQFF. The CDR3 bases are TGCGCCAGCAGCTTGGCTCCCCCGGGACAGGGGGCATTTGAGCAGTTCTTC.

The sample holds many counts of this clonotype. The chain recombines TRBV27 with TRBJ2-7; 8 bases agree with TRBD2. J was trimmed by 2 bases and V by 4 bases; bases with no gene match: 10. Looked up from germline, CDR1 is MNHEY and CDR2 is SMNVEV (reference sequence). This CDR3 has 16 residues. The CDR3 here is CASSSPQSSGTYEQYF. In DNA form, the CDR3 reads TGTGCCAGCAGTTCGCCCCAGAGTAGCGGGACCTACGAGCAGTACTTC.

The V gene is TRBV28, the J gene TRBJ2-2; the match to TRBD2 covers 8 bases. CDR3 length: 16 residues. V gave up 7 bases and J gave up 2 bases; unmatched junction bases: 9. CDR1 MDHEN and CDR2 SYDVKM come from the germline V gene. CDR3 region: CASNNRGGINTGELFF. CDR3 nucleotide sequence: TGTGCCAGCAACAACCGGGGGGGAATAAACACCGGGGAGCTGTTTTTT.

Ten or more counts support this clonotype. The CDR3 loop reads CAHHGGVGTEAFF. The CDR3 region has the DNA TGTGCCCACCATGGAGGGGTGGGCACTGAAGCTTTCTTT. This chain connects TRBV10-3 to TRBJ1-1; D possibly corresponds to TRBD1 (5 bases). This CDR3 contains 13 residues. Germline V CDR1 and CDR2: ENHRY, SYGVKD. Trimming pared 11 bases from V and 4 bases from J, leaving 17 bases between.

The chain has TRBV29-1 and TRBJ2-7; 10 nucleotides align to TRBD2. Trimming at V came to 4 bases and at J to 2 bases, leaving 5 bases not matched to a gene. From germline, CDR1 is SQVTM and CDR2 ANQGSEA. The CDR3 sequence is 14 residues long. This chain's CDR3 is CSVAPLAGAYEQYF. As DNA, the CDR3 is TGCAGCGTTGCCCCCCTAGCGGGGGCCTACGAGCAGTACTTC.

This clonotype has more than one count but fewer than ten. The genes are TRBV7-2 and TRBJ2-2, with no clear D. Trimming left V 3 bases short and J 5 bases short, with 10 bases between. This CDR3 contains 14 residues. Germline CDR1 is SGHTA and CDR2 is FQGNSA. This CDR3 reads CASSLVGKTGELFF. DNA of the CDR3: TGTGCCAGCAGCTTGGTAGGGAAGACCGGGGAGCTGTTTTTT.

This clonotype was recorded a few times. J is TRBJ2-1 and V is TRBV27; tentative D call: TRBD1 (6 bases). The CDR3 spans 17 residues. Germline CDR1 is MNHEY and CDR2 is SMNVEV (reference sequence). The germline V and J ends were trimmed by 5 bases and 6 bases, with 23 bases remaining between them. CDR3 coding DNA: TGTGCCAGCAGTAGTATCGGCAACTTTATGGGGGCCAATGAGCAGTTCTTC. Translation: CASSSIGNFMGANEQFF.

The chain has TRBV12-3 or TRBV12-4 and TRBJ2-7; maybe TRBD1 (5 bases). Trimming took 4 bases from V and 2 from J, leaving 15 bases between them. The CDR3 extends over 15 amino acids. The CDR3 loop is CASSWGHKQTYEQYF. As DNA, the CDR3 is TGTGCCAGCAGTTGGGGCCACAAGCAGACCTACGAGCAGTACTTC.

This chain joins TRBV24-1 and TRBJ2-3, with D perhaps TRBD1 or TRBD2 (5 bases each). Germline assignment: CDR1 KGHDR and CDR2 SFDVKD. This CDR3 region has 17 residues. V shed 7 bases and J shed 0 bases, with 19 bases lying between them. CDR3 DNA sequence: TGTGCCACCAGCGGGGCCTCGGGCCTTCCTAGCACAGATACGCAGTATTTT. Amino acid sequence: CATSGASGLPSTDTQYF.

This clonotype was counted a few times. The rearrangement joins TRBV19 to TRBJ2-1; maybe TRBD2 (6 bases). V shed 5 bases and J shed 2 bases, with 16 bases lying between them. CDR1 and CDR2 (germline): LNHDA, SQIVND (reference sequence). This CDR3 has 16 residues. The DNA for the CDR3 is TGTGCCAGTAGTGTCTACTTAGCGGTTCCCTACAATGAGCAGTTCTTC. It yields the protein CASSVYLAVPYNEQFF.

This clonotype was observed a handful of times. The genes are TRBV9 and TRBJ2-7; no clear D. V was cut by 0 bases and J by 0 bases, with 13 bases left in between. Germline V CDR1 and CDR2: SGDLS, YYNGEE. The CDR3 loop spans 16 amino acids. The chain's CDR3 is CASSVGLSVGSYEQYF. The CDR3 coding sequence is TGTGCCAGCAGCGTAGGGCTTAGTGTCGGCTCCTACGAGCAGTACTTC.

The J gene is TRBJ2-5, the V gene TRBV20-1, with 12 nucleotides matching TRBD2. CDR3 length: 14 amino acids. Germline CDR1 reads DFQATT; CDR2 reads SNEGSKA (reference sequence). The J segment lost 7 bases and the V segment lost 3 bases, leaving 6 bases of the junction unmatched. The CDR3 spells CSARLAGGEVTQYF. Written as DNA, the CDR3 is TGCAGTGCTAGGCTAGCGGGAGGGGAAGTGACCCAGTACTTC.

The chain couples TRBV24-1 to TRBJ2-4; tentative D call: TRBD1 (6 bases). This CDR3 has 15 amino acids. Germline CDR1 reads KGHDR; CDR2 reads SFDVKD. The V end was cut by 10 bases, the J end by 2 bases, with 17 bases between. The CDR3 sequence is CATEGQRITKNIQYF. DNA of the CDR3: TGTGCCACAGAAGGACAGCGTATAACCAAAAACATTCAGTACTTC.

The V and J genes are TRBV25-1 and TRBJ2-7; weak D call: TRBD2 (7 bases). This CDR3 spans 14 amino acids. Germline V gene data show CDR1 as MGHDK and CDR2 as SYGVNS. Trimming pared 4 bases from V and 2 bases from J, leaving 12 bases between. Here the CDR3 DNA reads TGTGCCAGCAGTGGGGGGGGCACAGCCTACGAGCAGTACTTC. Its translation is CASSGGGTAYEQYF.

The chain is built from TRBV5-1 and TRBJ2-1; the match to TRBD2 covers 10 bases. The germline gives CDR1 SGHRS, CDR2 YFSETQ. The CDR3 has 15 amino acids. V was clipped by 2 bases and J by 8 bases; unmatched bases: 7. CDR3 amino acids: CASSFTLAGVDEQFF. The CDR3 coding sequence is TGCGCCAGCAGCTTCACTCTAGCGGGAGTGGATGAGCAGTTCTTC.

This chain's CDR3 is CASRSLAGPYNEQFF. CDR3 DNA sequence: TGTGCCAGCAGATCCCTAGCGGGTCCCTACAATGAGCAGTTCTTC. The V gene is TRBV6-2 or TRBV6-3, the J gene TRBJ2-1, with 8 bases aligning to TRBD2. The germline gives CDR1 MNHEY, CDR2 SVGEGT. The CDR3 spans 15 residues. J gave up 2 bases and V 6 bases, and 6 bases lay outside the gene matches.

This clonotype turned up a few times. This chain uses TRBV3-1 with TRBJ2-5; 10 positions agree with TRBD2. CDR1 and CDR2 from the germline V gene are LGHDT and YNNKEL (reference sequence). V gave up 3 bases and J gave up 3 bases; unmatched junction bases: 13. The CDR3 contains 18 residues. CDR3 nucleotides: TGTGCCAGCAGCCACCTTATGGAAGCTAGCGGGAGTAAAGAGACCCAGTACTTC. Translation gives CASSHLMEASGSKETQYF.

A remark on this clonotype: Just one base apart from a much larger clone, this may be a read error. The chain recombines TRBV20-1 with TRBJ2-3, with 11 bases identical to TRBD2. The CDR3 totals 15 residues. Germline values: CDR1 DFQATT, CDR2 SNEGSKA (reference sequence). The CDR3 protein is CCASETSGITDTQYF. In nucleotides, the CDR3 is TGCTGTGCTAGTGAGACTAGCGGGATTACAGATACGCAGTATTTT.

The sample holds one count of this clonotype. Since a much larger clone is just one base distant, this may be a read error. The V gene is TRBV10-3, the J gene TRBJ2-1; D unresolved. This CDR3 has 11 amino acids. Germline V gene sequence: CDR1 ENHRY, CDR2 SYGVKD. For the CDR3, the DNA is TGTACCATCACCCATGCCAATGAGCAGTTCTTC. It is translated as CTITHANEQFF.